What follows are 32 T cell receptor beta chains derived from one specimen sequenced in a study of blood T cell repertoires in COVID-19. Profiled with immunoSEQ multiplex PCR; TCRdb holds only in-frame clones, not every one. The sample carries fewer than 350,000 clones, approximately 86% recorded once. What was sequenced was peripheral blood. Source of these receptors: a young man with active or convalescent COVID-19.

This clone was observed a handful of times. This chain connects TRBV5-1 to TRBJ2-1; 8 nucleotides agree with TRBD1. Looked up from germline, CDR1 is SGHRS and CDR2 is YFSETQ. With V trimmed by 1 base and J by 6 bases, 3 bases remained unmatched. The CDR3 runs to 14 residues. CDR3 protein: CASSLTGGPNEQFF. As DNA, the CDR3 is TGCGCCAGCAGCTTGACAGGGGGACCCAATGAGCAGTTCTTC.

CDR3 amino acids: CAITDNPNTEAFF. The CDR3 coding sequence is TGTGCCATCACCGACAATCCAAACACTGAAGCTTTCTTT. The chain uses TRBV10-3 and TRBJ1-1, with D unclear. This CDR3 contains 13 residues. Germline assignment: CDR1 ENHRY and CDR2 SYGVKD. Trimming removed 7 bases from V and 2 bases from J, with 11 bases in between.

The chain has TRBV2 and TRBJ2-5; tentatively, D is TRBD2 (5 bases). The CDR3 spans 12 residues. V was pared by 6 bases and J by 6 bases, with 11 bases between. The germline V gene has CDR1 SNHLY and CDR2 FYNNEI. As DNA, the CDR3 is TGTGCCAGCAGAGTGGGAGTTCAGACCCAGTACTTC. It encodes CASRVGVQTQYF. Together with reference TRBV2 and TRBJ2-5, the CDR3 gives the full variable domain: EPEVTQTPSHQVTQMGQEVILRCVPISNHLYFYWYRQILGQKVEFLVSFYNNEISEKSEIFDDQFSVERPDGSNFTLKIRSTKLEDSAMYFCASRVGVQTQYFGPGTRLLVL.

The chain uses TRBV13 and TRBJ1-3; D might be TRBD1 (6 bases). Trimming removed 9 bases at V and 1 base at J, with 19 bases between. The CDR3 covers 16 residues. CDR1 and CDR2 from the germline V gene are PRHDT and FYEKMQ (reference sequence). In DNA form, the CDR3 reads TGTGCCAGTAGTAGGAGGGGGGGTGAGTCTGGAAACACCATATATTTT. It codes for CASSRRGGESGNTIYF.

This chain connects TRBV5-6 to TRBJ1-1; 7 bases match TRBD1. Germline loops: CDR1 SGHDT, CDR2 YYEEEE. Trimming took 4 bases from V and 10 from J; bases not matched to a gene: 10. CDR3 size: 13 residues. The CDR3 region is CASSVGQPSLAFF. The DNA of the CDR3 is TGTGCCAGCAGCGTGGGACAGCCTTCACTAGCTTTCTTT.

The genes are TRBV18 and TRBJ1-3; TRBD1 agrees at 7 bases. This CDR3 is 16 amino acids long. Trimming took 3 bases from V and 0 from J; bases not matched to a gene: 5. Germline CDR1 is KGHSH and CDR2 is LQKENI. The CDR3 nucleotides read TGTGCCAGCTCACCGCGCCGGGACAGCTCTGGAAACACCATATATTTT. Its translation is CASSPRRDSSGNTIYF.

This clone was seen only once. The chain has TRBV2 and TRBJ1-3, with 7 bases identical to TRBD1. CDR1 is SNHLY and CDR2 is FYNNEI in the germline V gene. This CDR3 has 14 amino acids. Trimming at V came to 4 bases and at J to 2 bases, leaving 2 bases not matched to a gene. CDR3 residues: CASSVGTAGNTIYF. As DNA, the CDR3 is TGTGCCAGCAGTGTCGGGACAGCTGGAAACACCATATATTTT.

This chain links TRBV24-1 with TRBJ1-4; D perhaps matches TRBD1 (6 bases). This CDR3 has 21 amino acids. Germline V lookup: CDR1 KGHDR, CDR2 SFDVKD. The V end was cut by 5 bases, the J end by 0 bases, with 27 bases between. DNA of the CDR3: TGTGCCACCAGTGTCCTCCTTTCGGTTTTTTGGACAGTCGCAACTAATGAAAAACTGTTTTTT. Translation gives CATSVLLSVFWTVATNEKLFF.

The chain uses TRBV4-1 and TRBJ1-4; no clear D gene. The CDR3 spans 16 residues. Trimming shortened V by 2 bases and J by 8 bases, and 18 bases separated the two germline ends. Germline V CDR1 and CDR2: MGHRA, YSYEKL. The CDR3 region has the DNA TGCGCCAGCAGCCAAACCCGCTCGGGGATTGAAGAAAAACTGTTTTTT. It specifies CASSQTRSGIEEKLFF.

This clone was detected once. V usage is TRBV20-1 and J usage is TRBJ2-3, with D tentatively TRBD1 (6 bases). The V end was cut by 3 bases, the J end by 8 bases, with 21 bases between. Germline loops: CDR1 DFQATT, CDR2 SNEGSKA (reference sequence). CDR3 size: 15 residues. The CDR3 coding sequence is TGCAGTGCTAGTCCGGCAGGGGACGCCCCAGGTACGCAGTATTTT. Protein sequence: CSASPAGDAPGTQYF.

The chain links TRBV6-4 to TRBJ2-3; TRBD2 matches 11 bases. Germline CDR1 is MRHNA and CDR2 is SNTAGT. The ends lost 7 bases at V and 4 bases at J; junction bases unmatched: 4. The CDR3 contains 14 residues. The CDR3 region has the DNA TGTGCCAGCAAACTAGCGGGGGCCGCAGATACGCAGTATTTT. Translating gives CASKLAGAADTQYF.

This chain links TRBV6-5 with TRBJ2-2; 8 nucleotides agree with TRBD1. J was trimmed by 6 bases and V by 0 bases; bases with no gene match: 6. Germline lookup yields CDR1 MNHEY and CDR2 SVGAGI. This CDR3 has 16 amino acids. CDR3 bases: TGTGCCAGCAGTTACTCGAGGGCAGGGGGCTCCGGGGAGCTGTTTTTT. Encoded protein: CASSYSRAGGSGELFF.

Here the CDR3 reads CASSSGGTGRDTQYF. The CDR3 bases are TGTGCCAGCAGTAGTGGGGGGACAGGGCGAGATACGCAGTATTTT. The chain joins TRBV6-5 to TRBJ2-3; 9 positions match TRBD1. The CDR3 is 15 amino acids. Losses at the gene ends were 5 bases for V and 5 bases for J; bases not matched to a gene: 8. Germline V gives CDR1 MNHEY, CDR2 SVGAGI.

This clone was counted a single time. The chain has TRBV5-1 and TRBJ1-2; weak D call: TRBD1 (5 bases). The CDR3 is 14 residues long. Deletions cut 0 bases from V and 4 bases from J, with 10 bases between. CDR1 and CDR2 (germline): SGHRS, YFSETQ. The chain's CDR3 is CASSLEGLVYGYTF. CDR3 coding DNA: TGCGCCAGCAGCTTGGAGGGGCTGGTCTATGGCTACACCTTC. Full variable domain (outside the CDR3, taken from reference TRBV5-1 and TRBJ1-2): KAGVTQTPRYLIKTRGQQVTLSCSPISGHRSVSWYQQTPGQGLQFLFEYFSETQRNKGNFPGRFSGRQFSNSRSEMNVSTLELGDSALYLCASSLEGLVYGYTFGSGTRLTVV.

This clone was observed once. The chain combines TRBV5-1 with TRBJ2-3; 7 bases are shared with TRBD2. With 4 bases clipped from V and 2 bases from J, the junction kept 4 bases outside the gene matches. Germline values: CDR1 SGHRS, CDR2 YFSETQ. This CDR3 comprises 14 residues. The CDR3, as DNA: TGCGCCAGCAGCCCGGGACTATCCACAGATACGCAGTATTTT. This encodes CASSPGLSTDTQYF.

This clone was detected only once. The chain is built from TRBV9 and TRBJ1-1, with 7 bases that match TRBD1. The CDR3 has 14 residues. Germline loops: CDR1 SGDLS, CDR2 YYNGEE. J lost 1 base, V lost 6 bases, and 6 bases had no gene match. CDR3: CASTARGANTEAFF. For the CDR3, the DNA is TGTGCCAGCACCGCCAGGGGGGCGAACACTGAAGCTTTCTTT. Full variable domain (rest looked up from reference TRBV9 and TRBJ1-1): DSGVTQTPKHLITATGQRVTLRCSPRSGDLSVYWYQQSLDQGLQFLIQYYNGEERAKGNILERFSAQQFPDLHSELNLSSLELGDSALYFCASTARGANTEAFFGQGTRLTVV.

The rearrangement uses TRBV27 and TRBJ1-4; the match to TRBD1 covers 7 bases. Unmatched junction bases numbered 13, after V lost 6 bases and J lost 12 bases. This CDR3 region has 14 residues. From germline, CDR1 is MNHEY and CDR2 SMNVEV (reference sequence). CDR3 loop: CASSQRTGLGELFF. For the CDR3, the DNA is TGTGCCAGCAGCCAACGGACAGGCCTTGGGGAACTGTTTTTT.

The chain couples TRBV6-5 to TRBJ1-5; TRBD1 matches at 7 bases. CDR1 is MNHEY and CDR2 is SVGAGI in the germline V gene. CDR3 size: 15 residues. Losses at the gene ends were 9 bases for V and 5 bases for J; bases not matched to a gene: 13. The CDR3: CASRFRDRSDQPQHF. As DNA, the CDR3 is TGTGCCAGTCGCTTCCGGGACAGATCCGATCAGCCCCAGCATTTT.

This chain uses TRBV7-6 with TRBJ2-2; 8 bases match TRBD1. The CDR3 sequence is 14 residues long. Germline lookup yields CDR1 SGHVS and CDR2 FNYEAQ. The trim removed 4 bases at V and 4 bases at J, leaving 2 bases unmatched. As DNA, the CDR3 is TGTGCCAGCAGCTGGACAGGGCCCACCGGGGAGCTGTTTTTT. It translates to CASSWTGPTGELFF.

This chain links TRBV7-9 with TRBJ2-3, with unresolved D. The CDR3 covers 14 residues. Germline CDR1 reads SEHNR; CDR2 reads FQNEAQ (reference sequence). Trimming removed 4 bases from V and 5 bases from J, with 13 bases in between. The CDR3 bases are TGTGCCAGCAGCTCACAGAGTCCGAAAGATACGCAGTATTTT. It translates to CASSSQSPKDTQYF. Based on the CDR3 plus reference TRBV7-9 and TRBJ2-3, the full variable domain is DTGVSQNPRHKITKRGQNVTFRCDPISEHNRLYWYRQTLGQGPEFLTYFQNEAQLEKSRLLSDRFSAERPKGSFSTLEIQRTEQGDSAMYLCASSSQSPKDTQYFGPGTRLTVL.

V and J are TRBV4-1 and TRBJ2-7, with a weak D call TRBD1 (5 bases). From germline, CDR1 is MGHRA and CDR2 YSYEKL. The CDR3 is 15 amino acids. The germline V and J ends were trimmed by 0 bases and 0 bases, with 9 bases remaining between them. The chain's CDR3 is CASSQDPDSSYEQYF. The CDR3 DNA reads TGCGCCAGCAGCCAAGATCCTGACAGCTCCTACGAGCAGTACTTC.

This clone was seen more than once but under ten times. In DNA form, the CDR3 reads TGTGCCAGCAGCTGGGGACAGGGGGGTAATTCACCCCTCCACTTT. Its protein product is CASSWGQGGNSPLHF. This chain links TRBV11-2 with TRBJ1-6; TRBD1 matches at 11 bases. Trimming removed 4 bases from V and 6 bases from J; junction bases left unmatched: 2. CDR1 SGHAT and CDR2 FQNNGV come from the germline V gene. The CDR3 is 15 residues long. The full variable domain, completed using reference TRBV11-2 and TRBJ1-6, is EAGVAQSPRYKIIEKRQSVAFWCNPISGHATLYWYQQILGQGPKLLIQFQNNGVVDDSQLPKDRFSAERLKGVDSTLKIQPAKLEDSAVYLCASSWGQGGNSPLHFGNGTRLTVT.

V and J are TRBV7-2 and TRBJ1-5; D unresolved. CDR1 and CDR2 from the germline V gene are SGHTA and FQGNSA. The ends were cut back, 4 bases at V and 5 bases at J, with 6 bases in the middle. The CDR3 has 12 residues. This CDR3 is CASSSLDQPQHF. The CDR3 coding sequence is TGTGCCAGCAGCTCTCTAGATCAGCCCCAGCATTTT.

The chain has TRBV5-5 and TRBJ1-1, with 7 bases identical to TRBD1. This CDR3 comprises 14 residues. Germline trimming cut 4 bases from V and 3 bases from J; bases unmatched to any gene: 6. Germline CDR1 and CDR2: SGHKS and YYEKEE (reference sequence). In DNA, the CDR3 is TGTGCCAGCAGCAAAAGACAGGGAGACACTGAAGCTTTCTTT. As protein: CASSKRQGDTEAFF. Full variable domain (rest looked up from reference TRBV5-5 and TRBJ1-1): DAGVTQSPTHLIKTRGQQVTLRCSPISGHKSVSWYQQVLGQGPQFIFQYYEKEERGRGNFPDRFSARQFPNYSSELNVNALLLGDSALYLCASSKRQGDTEAFFGQGTRLTVV.

This sequence joins TRBV11-2 and TRBJ1-1; D might be TRBD1 (6 bases). CDR1 and CDR2 from the germline V gene are SGHAT and FQNNGV. This CDR3 has 14 residues. V was pared by 3 bases and J by 2 bases, with 10 bases between. DNA for the CDR3: TGTGCCAGCAGCTTTCAGGGGTCCAACACTGAAGCTTTCTTT. The encoded protein is CASSFQGSNTEAFF.

The chain links TRBV6-5 to TRBJ1-1, with 8 bases matching TRBD1. J gave up 7 bases and V 6 bases, and 7 bases lay outside the gene matches. Germline values: CDR1 MNHEY, CDR2 SVGAGI. The CDR3 runs 13 residues. DNA of the CDR3: TGTGCCAGCAGGTGGTCAGGGGGCGGTGAAGCTTTCTTT. Translated, it gives CASRWSGGGEAFF.

This clone was counted once. This chain joins TRBV6-2 or TRBV6-3 and TRBJ1-1; D may be TRBD1 (5 bases). V was trimmed by 5 bases and J by 11 bases, leaving 12 bases between them. CDR1 is MNHEY and CDR2 is SVGEGT in the germline V gene. The CDR3 consists of 11 residues. The CDR3 protein is CASSKRQSAFF. The CDR3 DNA is TGTGCCAGCAGTAAACGACAGAGTGCTTTCTTT.

V and J are TRBV4-3 and TRBJ2-4; 11 bases are shared with TRBD2. Unmatched junction bases numbered 10, after V lost 0 bases and J lost 0 bases. This CDR3 contains 20 residues. Germline V lookup: CDR1 LGHNA, CDR2 YSLEER. As DNA, the CDR3 is TGCGCCAGCAGCCAAGATCCACTAGCGGGGGTGGGTTTAGCCAAAAACATTCAGTACTTC. Translating gives CASSQDPLAGVGLAKNIQYF.

The gene calls are TRBV10-3 and TRBJ2-2; TRBD1 agrees at 10 bases. V lost 4 bases to trimming and J lost 4 bases; unmatched junction nucleotides: 3. Per germline, CDR1 ENHRY and CDR2 SYGVKD. This CDR3 has 15 amino acids. This CDR3 is CAISAGQGGTGELFF. The CDR3 coding sequence is TGTGCCATCAGTGCCGGACAGGGGGGCACCGGGGAGCTGTTTTTT.

V usage is TRBV9 and J usage is TRBJ2-1; D gene uncertain. Trimming left V 2 bases short and J 0 bases short, with 12 bases between. The CDR3 runs to 16 residues. Germline V lookup: CDR1 SGDLS, CDR2 YYNGEE. In nucleotides, the CDR3 is TGTGCCAGCAGCGTGTCCCGGGTTAACTCCTACAATGAGCAGTTCTTC. Amino acid sequence: CASSVSRVNSYNEQFF.

The chain carries TRBV5-1 and TRBJ1-2; tentative D call: TRBD1 (5 bases). Germline assignment: CDR1 SGHRS and CDR2 YFSETQ. V dropped 0 bases and J dropped 7 bases, with 16 bases sitting between them. The CDR3 is made up of 15 amino acids. DNA of the CDR3: TGCGCCAGCAGCTTGGAAGGCCAGGGTTTGGCTGGCTACACCTTC. Translating it yields CASSLEGQGLAGYTF.

The chain employs TRBV6-5 and TRBJ2-5; the D is unclear. Trimming removed 6 bases from V and 3 bases from J, with 11 bases in between. Germline-derived CDR1 and CDR2 are MNHEY and SVGAGI. CDR3 length: 13 amino acids. Here the CDR3 reads CASRTHREETQYF. Written as DNA, the CDR3 is TGTGCCAGCAGAACGCACAGAGAAGAGACCCAGTACTTC.